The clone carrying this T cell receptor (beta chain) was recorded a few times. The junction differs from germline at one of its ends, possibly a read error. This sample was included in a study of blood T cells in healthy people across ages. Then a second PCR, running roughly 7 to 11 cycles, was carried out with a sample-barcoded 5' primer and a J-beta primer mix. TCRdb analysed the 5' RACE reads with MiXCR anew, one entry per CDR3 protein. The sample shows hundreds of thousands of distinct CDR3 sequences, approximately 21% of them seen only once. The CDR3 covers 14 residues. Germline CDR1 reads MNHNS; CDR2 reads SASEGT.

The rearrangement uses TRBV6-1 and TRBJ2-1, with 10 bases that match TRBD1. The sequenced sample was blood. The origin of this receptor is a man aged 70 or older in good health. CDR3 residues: CASRGQGPVNEQLF. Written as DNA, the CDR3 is TGTGCCAGCAGGGGACAGGGGCCCGTCAATGAGCAGCTCTTC.